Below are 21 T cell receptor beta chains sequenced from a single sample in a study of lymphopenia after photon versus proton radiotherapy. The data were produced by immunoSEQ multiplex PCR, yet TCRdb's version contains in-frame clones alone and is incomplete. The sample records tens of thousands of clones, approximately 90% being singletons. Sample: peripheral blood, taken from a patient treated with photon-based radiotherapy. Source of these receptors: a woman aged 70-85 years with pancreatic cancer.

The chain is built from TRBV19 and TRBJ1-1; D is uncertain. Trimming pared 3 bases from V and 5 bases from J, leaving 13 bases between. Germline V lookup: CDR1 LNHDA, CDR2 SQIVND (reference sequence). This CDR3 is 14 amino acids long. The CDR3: CASSIVAEATEAFF. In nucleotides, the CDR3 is TGTGCCAGTAGTATCGTCGCAGAAGCTACTGAAGCTTTCTTT.

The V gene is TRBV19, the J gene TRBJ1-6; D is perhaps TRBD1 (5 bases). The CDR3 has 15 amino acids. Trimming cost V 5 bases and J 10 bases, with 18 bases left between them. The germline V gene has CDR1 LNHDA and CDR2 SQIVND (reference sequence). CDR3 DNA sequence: TGTGCCAGTAGTGCCGACAGAACCCTACGGTCACCCCTCCACTTT. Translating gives CASSADRTLRSPLHF.

As DNA, the CDR3 is TGTGCCAGCAGCCAAGGCGCCGGACAGGGTCTTGGCTACACCTTC. Translating it yields CASSQGAGQGLGYTF. The chain combines TRBV14 with TRBJ1-2; 8 bases line up with TRBD1. Trimming took 1 base from V and 7 from J; bases not matched to a gene: 8. In germline, CDR1 is SGHDN, CDR2 FVKESK. CDR3 size: 15 residues.

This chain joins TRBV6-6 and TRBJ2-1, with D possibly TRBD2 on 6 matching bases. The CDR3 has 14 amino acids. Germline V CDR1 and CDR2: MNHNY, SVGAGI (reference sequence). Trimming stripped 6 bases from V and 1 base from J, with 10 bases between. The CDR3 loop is CASSGLPSYNEQFF. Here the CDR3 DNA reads TGTGCCAGCAGCGGACTACCTTCCTACAATGAGCAGTTCTTC.

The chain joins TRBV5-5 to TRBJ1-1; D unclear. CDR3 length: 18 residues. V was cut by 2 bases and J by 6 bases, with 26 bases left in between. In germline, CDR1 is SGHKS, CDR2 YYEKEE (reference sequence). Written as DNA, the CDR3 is TGTGCCAGCAGCTTATCTTCCGCTCCGAGGGCGCCAGACGCTGAAGCTTTCTTT. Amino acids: CASSLSSAPRAPDAEAFF. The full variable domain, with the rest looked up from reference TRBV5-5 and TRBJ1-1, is DAGVTQSPTHLIKTRGQQVTLRCSPISGHKSVSWYQQVLGQGPQFIFQYYEKEERGRGNFPDRFSARQFPNYSSELNVNALLLGDSALYLCASSLSSAPRAPDAEAFFGQGTRLTVV.

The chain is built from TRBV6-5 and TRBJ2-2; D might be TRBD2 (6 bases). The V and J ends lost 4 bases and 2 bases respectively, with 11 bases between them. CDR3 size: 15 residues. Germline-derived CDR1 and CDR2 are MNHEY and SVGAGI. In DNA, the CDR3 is TGTGCCAGCAGTTCGGGACTCCGAAACACCGGGGAGCTGTTTTTT. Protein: CASSSGLRNTGELFF.

DNA of the CDR3: TGTGCCAGCAGCTACGGACAGCTTGTCTACGAGCAGTACTTC. This sequence encodes CASSYGQLVYEQYF. The rearrangement joins TRBV13 to TRBJ2-7; tentatively, D is TRBD1 (6 bases). Trimming removed 4 bases at V and 3 bases at J, with 13 bases between. Looked up from germline, CDR1 is PRHDT and CDR2 is FYEKMQ (reference sequence). The CDR3 has 14 residues.

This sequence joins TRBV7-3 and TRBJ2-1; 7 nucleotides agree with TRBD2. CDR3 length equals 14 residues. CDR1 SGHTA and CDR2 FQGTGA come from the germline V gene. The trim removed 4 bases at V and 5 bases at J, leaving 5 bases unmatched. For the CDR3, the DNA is TGTGCCAGCAGCTCACCTAGCGGAAACAATGAGCAGTTCTTC. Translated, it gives CASSSPSGNNEQFF.

The CDR3 DNA is TGTGCCAGCAGTTACTCACGGGATAGCAATCAGCCCCAGCATTTT. Its translation: CASSYSRDSNQPQHF. The rearrangement links TRBV6-5 to TRBJ1-5, with D unclear. Trimming removed 0 bases at V and 0 bases at J, with 6 bases between. The CDR3 totals 15 residues. CDR1 is MNHEY, CDR2 SVGAGI, per germline.

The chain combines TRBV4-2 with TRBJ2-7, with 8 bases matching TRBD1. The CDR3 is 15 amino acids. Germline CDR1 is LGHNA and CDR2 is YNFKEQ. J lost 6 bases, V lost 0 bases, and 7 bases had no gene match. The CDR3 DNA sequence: TGTGCCAGCAGCCAAGATTTAGCAGGGGGCCTCGAGCAGTACTTC. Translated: CASSQDLAGGLEQYF.

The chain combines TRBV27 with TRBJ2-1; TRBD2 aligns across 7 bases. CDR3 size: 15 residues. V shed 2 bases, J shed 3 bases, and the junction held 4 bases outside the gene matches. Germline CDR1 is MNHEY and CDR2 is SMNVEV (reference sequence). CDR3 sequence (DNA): TGTGCCAGCAGTTTACTAGCGGTGAACTACAATGAGCAGTTCTTC. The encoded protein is CASSLLAVNYNEQFF.

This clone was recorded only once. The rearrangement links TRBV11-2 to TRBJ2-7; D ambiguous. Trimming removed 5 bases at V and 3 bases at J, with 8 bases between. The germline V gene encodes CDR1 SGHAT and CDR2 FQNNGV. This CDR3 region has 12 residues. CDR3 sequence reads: CASSITVYEQYF. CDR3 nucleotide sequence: TGTGCCAGCAGCATCACAGTCTACGAGCAGTACTTC. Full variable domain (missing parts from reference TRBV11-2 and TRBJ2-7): EAGVAQSPRYKIIEKRQSVAFWCNPISGHATLYWYQQILGQGPKLLIQFQNNGVVDDSQLPKDRFSAERLKGVDSTLKIQPAKLEDSAVYLCASSITVYEQYFGPGTRLTVT.

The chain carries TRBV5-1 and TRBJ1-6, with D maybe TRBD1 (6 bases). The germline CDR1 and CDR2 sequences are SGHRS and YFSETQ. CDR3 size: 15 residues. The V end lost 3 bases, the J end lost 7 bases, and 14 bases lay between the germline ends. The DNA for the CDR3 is TGCGCCAGCAGCTGGGCTGACAGGACGAATTCACCCCTCCACTTT. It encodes CASSWADRTNSPLHF. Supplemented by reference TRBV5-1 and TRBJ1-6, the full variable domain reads KAGVTQTPRYLIKTRGQQVTLSCSPISGHRSVSWYQQTPGQGLQFLFEYFSETQRNKGNFPGRFSGRQFSNSRSEMNVSTLELGDSALYLCASSWADRTNSPLHFGNGTRLTVT.

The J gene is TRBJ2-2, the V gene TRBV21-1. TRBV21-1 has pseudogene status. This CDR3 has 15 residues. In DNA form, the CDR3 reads TGTGCCAGCAGCAAAGGATGGACCGCGATCGGGGAGCTGTTTTTT. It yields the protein CASSKGWTAIGELFF.

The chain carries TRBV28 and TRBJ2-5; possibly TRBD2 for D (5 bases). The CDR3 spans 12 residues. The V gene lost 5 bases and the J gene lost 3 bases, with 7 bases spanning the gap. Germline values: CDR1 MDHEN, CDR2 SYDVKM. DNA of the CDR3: TGTGCCAGCAGTCTAGCAAAAGAGACCCAGTACTTC. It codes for CASSLAKETQYF.

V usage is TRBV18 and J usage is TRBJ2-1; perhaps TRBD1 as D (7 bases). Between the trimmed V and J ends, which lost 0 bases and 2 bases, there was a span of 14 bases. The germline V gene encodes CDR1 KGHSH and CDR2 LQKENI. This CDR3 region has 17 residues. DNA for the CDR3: TGTGCCAGCTCACCACCGGGAGGACAGGCCACCTACAATGAGCAGTTCTTC. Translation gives CASSPPGGQATYNEQFF.

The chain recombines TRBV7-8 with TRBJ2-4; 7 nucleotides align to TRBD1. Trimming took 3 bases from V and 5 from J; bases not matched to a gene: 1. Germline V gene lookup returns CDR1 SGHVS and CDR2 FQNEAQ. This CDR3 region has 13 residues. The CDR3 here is CASSFTGENIQYF. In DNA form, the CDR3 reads TGTGCCAGCAGCTTCACAGGGGAAAACATTCAGTACTTC.

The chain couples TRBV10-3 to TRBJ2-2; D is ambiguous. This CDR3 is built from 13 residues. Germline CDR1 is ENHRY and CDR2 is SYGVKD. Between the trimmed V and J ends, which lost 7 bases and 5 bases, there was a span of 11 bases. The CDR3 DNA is TGTGCCATCACCCCGGACGGGACCGGGGAGCTGTTTTTT. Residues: CAITPDGTGELFF.

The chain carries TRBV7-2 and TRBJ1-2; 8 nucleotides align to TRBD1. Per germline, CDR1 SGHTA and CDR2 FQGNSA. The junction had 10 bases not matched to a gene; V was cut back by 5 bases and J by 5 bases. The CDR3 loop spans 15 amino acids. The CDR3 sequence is CASSTRQGTGYGYTF. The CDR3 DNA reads TGTGCCAGCAGCACTCGACAGGGGACGGGGTATGGCTACACCTTC.

The CDR3: CASRRSRVLDEQYF. Here the CDR3 DNA reads TGTGCCAGCAGGCGGTCAAGGGTCCTCGACGAGCAGTACTTC. The chain uses TRBV6-4 and TRBJ2-7; D is ambiguous. CDR1 and CDR2 (germline): MRHNA, SNTAGT. This CDR3 is 14 amino acids long. Between the trimmed V and J ends, which lost 6 bases and 5 bases, there was a span of 17 bases.

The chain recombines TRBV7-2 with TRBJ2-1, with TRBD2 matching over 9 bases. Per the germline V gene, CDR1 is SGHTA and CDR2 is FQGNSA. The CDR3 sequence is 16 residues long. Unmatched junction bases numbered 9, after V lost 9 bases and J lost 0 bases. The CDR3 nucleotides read TGTGCCAGTAGAGGCCTACTAGCGGGCTCCTACAATGAGCAGTTCTTC. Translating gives CASRGLLAGSYNEQFF. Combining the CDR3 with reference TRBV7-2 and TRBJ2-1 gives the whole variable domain GAGVSQSPSNKVTEKGKDVELRCDPISGHTALYWYRQSLGQGLEFLIYFQGNSAPDKSGLPSDRFSAERTGGSVSTLTIQRTQQEDSAVYLCASRGLLAGSYNEQFFGPGTRLTVL.